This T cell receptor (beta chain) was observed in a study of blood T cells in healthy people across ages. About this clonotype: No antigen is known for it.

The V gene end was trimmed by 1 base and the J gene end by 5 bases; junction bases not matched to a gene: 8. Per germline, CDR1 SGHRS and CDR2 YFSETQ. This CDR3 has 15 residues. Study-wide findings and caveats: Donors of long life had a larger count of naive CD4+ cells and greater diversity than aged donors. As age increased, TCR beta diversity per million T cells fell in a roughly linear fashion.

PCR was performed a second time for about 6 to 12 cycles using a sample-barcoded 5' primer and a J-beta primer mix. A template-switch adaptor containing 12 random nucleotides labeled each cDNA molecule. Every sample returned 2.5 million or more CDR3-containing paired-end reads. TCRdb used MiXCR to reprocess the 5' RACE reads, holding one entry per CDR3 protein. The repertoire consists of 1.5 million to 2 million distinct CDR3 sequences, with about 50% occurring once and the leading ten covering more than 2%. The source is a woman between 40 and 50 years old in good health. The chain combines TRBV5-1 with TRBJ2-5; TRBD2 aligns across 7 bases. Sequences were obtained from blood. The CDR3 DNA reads TGCGCCAGCAGCTTGCAGGCTAGCGGACGGGAGACCCAGTACTTC. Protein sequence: CASSLQASGRETQYF.